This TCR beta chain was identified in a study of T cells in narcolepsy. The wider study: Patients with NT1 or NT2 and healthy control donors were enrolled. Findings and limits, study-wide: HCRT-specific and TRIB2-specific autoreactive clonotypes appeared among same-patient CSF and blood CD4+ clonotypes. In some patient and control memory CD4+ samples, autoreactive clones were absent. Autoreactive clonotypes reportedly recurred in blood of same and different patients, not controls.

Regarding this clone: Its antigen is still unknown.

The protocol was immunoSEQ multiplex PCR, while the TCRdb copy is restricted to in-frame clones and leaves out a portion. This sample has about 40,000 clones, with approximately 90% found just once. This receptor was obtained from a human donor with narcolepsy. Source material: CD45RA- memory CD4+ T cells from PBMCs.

The CDR3 loop reads CASSHDRGYEQYF. The CDR3 coding sequence is TGCGCCAGCAGCCATGACAGGGGTTACGAGCAGTACTTC. The chain carries TRBV4-3 and TRBJ2-7; 8 nucleotides agree with TRBD1. Germline CDR1 is LGHNA and CDR2 is YSLEER. CDR3 size: 13 residues. After removal of 3 bases from V and 4 bases from J, the junction contained 2 bases not matched to a gene.